This entry lists 28 T cell receptor beta chains sequenced from one sample in a study of long-term antiretroviral therapy in people with HIV. Researchers ran immunoSEQ v3.0 at survey level. This table comes from immunoSEQ multiplex PCR, and its TCRdb copy is limited to in-frame clones, with some not included. The repertoire has approximately 31,000 clones, approximately 97% of them found once; the top ten carry around 3.2%. Sequences were derived from unsorted PBMCs, sampled 6.9 years after starting antiretroviral therapy. The receptors here all came from a man younger than 40 with HIV.

V usage is TRBV9 and J usage is TRBJ2-1; tentative D call: TRBD2 (7 bases). Germline V gene lookup returns CDR1 SGDLS and CDR2 YYNGEE. V dropped 0 bases and J dropped 7 bases, with 14 bases sitting between them. CDR3 length: 15 residues. CDR3 nucleotide sequence: TGTGCCAGCAGCGTAGGCGGGGGCCCCTTGAATGAGCAGTTCTTC. Residues: CASSVGGGPLNEQFF. The whole variable domain, filled in from reference TRBV9 and TRBJ2-1, reads DSGVTQTPKHLITATGQRVTLRCSPRSGDLSVYWYQQSLDQGLQFLIQYYNGEERAKGNILERFSAQQFPDLHSELNLSSLELGDSALYFCASSVGGGPLNEQFFGPGTRLTVL.

The J gene is TRBJ1-6, the V gene TRBV4-2; a possible D gene is TRBD1 (5 bases). This CDR3 contains 14 residues. V was clipped by 0 bases and J by 9 bases, with 9 bases between them. Germline CDR1 LGHNA, CDR2 YNFKEQ. Written as DNA, the CDR3 is TGTGCCAGCAGCCAAGATTTCAGGGTTTCACCCCTCCACTTT. It translates to CASSQDFRVSPLHF.

The rearrangement links TRBV7-6 to TRBJ2-3; 7 positions agree with TRBD1. After removal of 0 bases from V and 4 bases from J, the junction contained 1 base not matched to a gene. This CDR3 region has 14 residues. The V gene's germline CDR1 is SGHVS and CDR2 FNYEAQ. The chain's CDR3 is CASSLATGADTQYF. CDR3 in DNA: TGTGCCAGCAGCTTAGCCACAGGGGCAGATACGCAGTATTTT.

The chain couples TRBV19 to TRBJ1-4; D call uncertain. Trimming shortened V by 3 bases and J by 3 bases, and 8 bases separated the two germline ends. Looked up from germline, CDR1 is LNHDA and CDR2 is SQIVND (reference sequence). This CDR3 is 14 amino acids long. DNA for the CDR3: TGTGCCAGTAGTATCGGGTTGGCTAATGAAAAACTGTTTTTT. Its translation is CASSIGLANEKLFF.

The rearrangement links TRBV4-3 to TRBJ1-1, with 7 bases lining up with TRBD1. Germline V gene lookup returns CDR1 LGHNA and CDR2 YSLEER. This CDR3 is built from 16 residues. With V trimmed by 4 bases and J by 3 bases, 11 bases remained unmatched. CDR3 amino acids: CASSPREGALYTEAFF. Here the CDR3 DNA reads TGCGCCAGCAGCCCCCGAGAGGGGGCTCTCTACACTGAAGCTTTCTTT.

CDR3 protein: CASWAPSGNTIYF. CDR3 coding DNA: TGTGCCAGCTGGGCCCCCTCTGGAAACACCATATATTTT. The chain uses TRBV6-1 and TRBJ1-3; unclear D gene. The CDR3 sequence is 13 residues long. Trimming removed 8 bases at V and 0 bases at J, with 8 bases between. Germline CDR1 and CDR2: MNHNS and SASEGT.

The rearrangement uses TRBV23-1 and TRBJ2-5; TRBD1 agrees at 8 bases. TRBV23-1 is identified as an open reading frame with a role that is uncertain. The CDR3 extends over 14 amino acids. The J segment lost 3 bases and the V segment lost 11 bases, leaving 11 bases of the junction unmatched. The CDR3 DNA reads TGCGCCGGGGGACAGGCTCATCCTAAAGAGACCCAGTACTTC. It codes for CAGGQAHPKETQYF.

This sequence joins TRBV14 and TRBJ2-6; no clear D gene. Trimming stripped 6 bases from V and 4 bases from J, with 7 bases between. Germline CDR1 is SGHDN and CDR2 is FVKESK. CDR3 length: 13 amino acids. The CDR3 DNA follows: TGTGCCAGCAGGTCGTCAGGGGCCAACGTCCTGACTTTC. Protein: CASRSSGANVLTF.

This chain connects TRBV11-1 to TRBJ2-3; TRBD1 matches 10 bases. Germline assignment: CDR1 SGHAT and CDR2 FQDESV (reference sequence). Losses at the gene ends were 6 bases for V and 4 bases for J; bases not matched to a gene: 1. The CDR3 is made up of 13 amino acids. The DNA for the CDR3 is TGTGCCAGCAGGGGACAGGGGCCAGATACGCAGTATTTT. Translation: CASRGQGPDTQYF.

The chain combines TRBV27 with TRBJ1-2, with TRBD1 matching over 8 bases. Germline trimming cut 3 bases from V and 5 bases from J; bases unmatched to any gene: 5. CDR3 length: 14 amino acids. Germline CDR1 and CDR2: MNHEY and SMNVEV (reference sequence). The CDR3 coding sequence is TGTGCCAGCAGTTTCCGGGACAGGCGGTATGGCTACACCTTC. As protein: CASSFRDRRYGYTF.

CDR3 coding DNA: TGTGCCAGCATCAATAGGGGGGAAAATTCACCCCTCCACTTT. This codes for CASINRGENSPLHF. The chain recombines TRBV2 with TRBJ1-6, with a possible D match to TRBD1 (6 bases). The CDR3 consists of 14 residues. Germline V gene data show CDR1 as SNHLY and CDR2 as FYNNEI. Trimming took off 7 bases at V and 7 bases at J, with 14 bases between the two ends.

V and J are TRBV18 and TRBJ2-3, with D unresolved. The germline gives CDR1 KGHSH, CDR2 LQKENI. The length of the CDR3 is 13 residues. V lost 2 bases, J lost 4 bases, and 7 bases lay in between. This CDR3 is CASSPFSPDTQYF. In DNA form, the CDR3 reads TGTGCCAGCTCACCATTCAGCCCAGATACGCAGTATTTT.

The chain employs TRBV6-5 and TRBJ2-7; TRBD1 matches at 7 bases. The junction had 8 bases not matched to a gene; V was cut back by 7 bases and J by 5 bases. The CDR3 is 13 residues long. Looked up from germline, CDR1 is MNHEY and CDR2 is SVGAGI. The CDR3 here is CASNDRVADEQYF. The CDR3 nucleotides read TGTGCCAGCAATGACAGGGTTGCCGACGAGCAGTACTTC.

J is TRBJ2-3 and V is TRBV5-1; D perhaps matches TRBD1 (6 bases). The CDR3 has 12 residues. From germline, CDR1 is SGHRS and CDR2 YFSETQ. Trimming cost V 5 bases and J 9 bases, with 13 bases left between them. For the CDR3, the DNA is TGCGCCAGCAGAACGGACAGATCAACGCAGTATTTT. It translates to CASRTDRSTQYF.

J is TRBJ1-2 and V is TRBV5-1, with D tentatively TRBD1 (5 bases). Germline V gene lookup returns CDR1 SGHRS and CDR2 YFSETQ. Trimming cost V 4 bases and J 3 bases, with 16 bases left between them. The CDR3 contains 15 residues. The CDR3: CASSPEGRSDYGYTF. In nucleotides, the CDR3 is TGCGCCAGCAGCCCGGAGGGGAGGTCCGACTATGGCTACACCTTC.

The chain's CDR3 is CASSFLGGGEFF. The CDR3, as DNA: TGTGCCAGCAGCTTTTTAGGCGGGGGGGAGTTCTTC. The chain couples TRBV7-2 to TRBJ2-1; 9 nucleotides match TRBD2. Germline trimming cut 3 bases from V and 14 bases from J; bases unmatched to any gene: 5. CDR1 and CDR2 (germline): SGHTA, FQGNSA. The CDR3 has 12 residues.

This rearrangement joins TRBV29-1 to TRBJ2-5; D might be TRBD1 or TRBD2, each matching 5 bases. The end of the DNA is better explained by TRBJ2-7, so the J call may be wrong. The CDR3 sequence is 12 residues long. CDR1 is SQVTM, CDR2 ANQGSEA, per germline. The CDR3 DNA is TGCAGTATAGGGACGGACATCTACGAGCAGTACTTC. It encodes CSIGTDIYEQYF.

This clone was seen more than once but under ten times. The chain recombines TRBV7-9 with TRBJ1-6, with 12 nucleotides matching TRBD1. V was clipped by 5 bases and J by 10 bases; unmatched bases: 12. This CDR3 has 17 residues. Germline V gene lookup returns CDR1 SEHNR and CDR2 FQNEAQ (reference sequence). The CDR3 loop is CASSRAAGTGGMSPLHF. The DNA of the CDR3 is TGTGCCAGCAGCCGAGCAGCTGGGACAGGGGGCATGTCACCCCTCCACTTT.

The chain couples TRBV5-1 to TRBJ2-7, with 7 bases fitting TRBD1. The CDR3 has 13 amino acids. After removal of 4 bases from V and 4 bases from J, the junction contained 5 bases not matched to a gene. CDR1 and CDR2 (germline): SGHRS, YFSETQ. CDR3 bases: TGCGCCAGCAGCCCCGGGACAGAATACGAGCAGTACTTC. The encoded protein is CASSPGTEYEQYF.

The chain links TRBV7-2 to TRBJ2-1, with D possibly being TRBD1 (5 bases). Germline CDR1 SGHTA, CDR2 FQGNSA. The CDR3 has 16 residues. Trimming pared 1 base from V and 7 bases from J, leaving 17 bases between. The chain's CDR3 is CASSLESRVGRNEQFF. CDR3 DNA sequence: TGTGCCAGCAGCTTAGAGTCCAGGGTAGGTAGAAATGAGCAGTTCTTC.

The chain uses TRBV12-2 and TRBJ1-1; no DNA check was done on the table's D call, TRBD1. TRBV12-2 counts as a pseudogene. This CDR3 is built from 16 residues. The CDR3 here is CASRLALAGGSTEAFF. CDR3 bases: TGTGCAAGTCGCTTAGCTTTGGCAGGGGGAAGCACTGAAGCTTTCTTT.

The chain joins TRBV27 to TRBJ1-2; D is ambiguous. CDR1 is MNHEY and CDR2 is SMNVEV in the germline V gene (reference sequence). The CDR3 contains 13 residues. Deletions cut 4 bases from V and 4 bases from J, with 10 bases between. The CDR3 DNA is TGTGCCAGCAGTTCGAGACCGGGCTATGGCTACACCTTC. Its translation: CASSSRPGYGYTF.

This rearrangement joins TRBV4-2 to TRBJ2-3, with TRBD1 matching over 10 bases. V was pared by 0 bases and J by 3 bases, with 6 bases of the junction left unmatched. The germline CDR1 and CDR2 sequences are LGHNA and YNFKEQ. There are 17 residues in the CDR3. This CDR3 reads CASSQDDRGRGTDTQYF. CDR3 sequence (DNA): TGTGCCAGCAGCCAAGATGACAGGGGGCGCGGGACAGATACGCAGTATTTT.

The rearrangement joins TRBV6-6 to TRBJ1-2, with D possibly matching TRBD1 (5 bases). V lost 7 bases, J lost 4 bases, and 19 bases lay in between. The CDR3 is made up of 15 amino acids. Looked up from germline, CDR1 is MNHNY and CDR2 is SVGAGI (reference sequence). CDR3 residues: CASTSGRLGSYGYTF. CDR3 DNA: TGTGCCAGCACCTCAGGGCGGCTCGGATCCTATGGCTACACCTTC.

The chain carries TRBV7-9 and TRBJ2-7, with D possibly being TRBD2 (5 bases). Germline V gives CDR1 SEHNR, CDR2 FQNEAQ (reference sequence). The CDR3 runs to 16 residues. The germline V and J ends were trimmed by 5 bases and 3 bases, with 20 bases remaining between them. CDR3 amino acids: CASSTSRARGHYEQYF. DNA for the CDR3: TGTGCCAGCAGCACCTCTAGGGCCCGAGGGCACTACGAGCAGTACTTC.

The chain couples TRBV9 to TRBJ1-6, with TRBD1 matching over 7 bases. This CDR3 has 14 amino acids. V shed 3 bases, J shed 7 bases, and the junction held 4 bases outside the gene matches. From germline, CDR1 is SGDLS and CDR2 YYNGEE. CDR3: CASSGQGGNSPLHF. The CDR3 region has the DNA TGTGCCAGCAGCGGCCAGGGGGGCAATTCACCCCTCCACTTT.

On this clone itself: At one end the junction does not follow the germline gene, possibly because of a read error. The chain carries TRBV7-9 and TRBJ2-7; no clear D. This CDR3 region has 14 residues. Germline values: CDR1 SEHNR, CDR2 FQNEAQ (reference sequence). CDR3 loop: CASSSPRGSYEQCF. The CDR3 DNA sequence: TGTGCCAGCAGCAGTCCGAGAGGAAGCTACGAGCAGTGCTTC.

The chain couples TRBV5-8 to TRBJ1-5; no definite D call. The CDR3 has 18 residues. CDR1 and CDR2 from the germline V gene are SGHTS and YDEGEE. Trimming stripped 2 bases from V and 2 bases from J, with 20 bases between. The DNA for the CDR3 is TGTGCCAGCAGCTTCAATATCATGGGCATTGACGGCAATCAGCCCCAGCATTTT. Translating it yields CASSFNIMGIDGNQPQHF.